The clone carrying this T cell receptor (beta chain) was counted a single time. The junction had 8 bases not matched to a gene; V was cut back by 2 bases and J by 6 bases. This CDR3 comprises 16 residues. Germline V CDR1 and CDR2: SGHVS, FNYEAQ. The source of the sample is a study of identifying expanded T cells in peripheral blood. Generated by immunoSEQ multiplex PCR, the TCRdb table keeps only in-frame clones and is missing some. The sample has about 130,000 clones; around nine tenths are singletons. Specimen: blood. The chain joins TRBV7-6 to TRBJ1-5; 9 nucleotides line up with TRBD1. This TCR came from a person between 18 and 75 years old in good health. CDR3 DNA sequence: TGTGCCAGCAGCTTAACTCCAGGACAGGGGTTTCAGCCCCAGCATTTT. Translating gives CASSLTPGQGFQPQHF.